The TCR beta chain described here comes from a study of blood T cell repertoires in COVID-19 (dated by TCRdb to the early 2020s). General notes on the study: Samples from collaborators originated in the United States, Italy and Spain and spanned both the acute and convalescent phases of COVID-19. The material from the prospective study consisted of cDNA or gDNA derived from T cells, B-cell-depleted T cells, or PBMCs. Deeply sampled blood TCRbeta repertoires from subjects exposed to, actively infected with, or recovered from COVID-19 were included in the dataset. The repertoires were released in a freely available public database intended as a resource for research on the immune response to SARS-CoV-2. The samples were drawn from two sources: the first 160 participants of the ongoing ImmuneRACE study, and 1,000 to 1,500 subjects contributed by 6 global collaborators. A de-identified subject ID, COVID-19 status, age in years and sex were almost always included in the sample metadata. Where available, HLA class I and class II types were obtained from metadata supplied by the sample provider rather than from assay-based typing.

Via the germline V gene, CDR1 is MDHEN and CDR2 SYDVKM. Germline trimming amounts to 3 bases on V and 11 bases on J, with 9 as the count of junction bases outside the gene matches. From the cysteine up to the phenylalanine, the CDR3 has a length of 13 residues. The sequence is cut down to CDR3 DNA, 39 bases in frame from base 1. The collaborating institutions used their own protocols to collect whole blood in K2EDTA tubes. Collaborator samples were shipped for TCRbeta analysis as frozen whole blood, isolated PBMCs, or DNA extracted from either sample type. TCRbeta CDR3 regions were amplified from genomic DNA by means of the immunoSEQ Assay, a bias-controlled multiplex PCR. The original methods were these. The number of nucleated cells in each sample was estimated from the amplification of reference gene primers within the assay. To quantify the absolute abundance of each unique TCRbeta CDR3 rearrangement, sequence reads were collapsed and filtered. For each sample, productive Simpson clonality was calculated as the square root of Simpson's diversity index across productive rearrangements. The table was pulled from immuneACCESS by TCRdb, which kept in-frame rearrangements only. Such tables lose some clones; where checked, under half of the loss comes from unresolved V genes, and the rest has no known cause. That table supplies the V and J calls and clone size; D and trimming were determined from the DNA. For this sample there are 150,000 to 200,000 clones; about 87% appear just once. Approximately 4% of the sample belongs to the ten largest clones.

What the research found in general, with its limitations: The amount of clinical and demographic metadata varied by source and participant and was provided uncurated.

To note about this clone: Its antigen remains unidentified. There are no base qualities to consult, and no much larger clone falls within one base.

The sample comprised peripheral blood. The chain is made from TRBV28 and TRBJ1-1; 7 nucleotides in the junction match TRBD1. This clonotype was sampled from a young man with active or convalescent COVID-19. At the DNA level, the sequence is TGTGCCAGCAGTTTCAGGGGGGCAGGGAGGGCTTTCTTT. This yields the protein CASSFRGAGRAFF.